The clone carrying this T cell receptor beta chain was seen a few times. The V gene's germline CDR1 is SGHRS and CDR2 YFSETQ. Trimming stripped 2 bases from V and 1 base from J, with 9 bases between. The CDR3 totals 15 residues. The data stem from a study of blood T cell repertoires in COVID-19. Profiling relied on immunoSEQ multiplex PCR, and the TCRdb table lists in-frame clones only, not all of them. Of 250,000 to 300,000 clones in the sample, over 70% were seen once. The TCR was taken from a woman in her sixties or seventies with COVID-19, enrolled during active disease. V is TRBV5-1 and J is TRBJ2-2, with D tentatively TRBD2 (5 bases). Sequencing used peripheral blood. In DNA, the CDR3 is TGCGCCAGCAGCTTCCAAGCGGTGAACACCGGGGAGCTGTTTTTT. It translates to CASSFQAVNTGELFF. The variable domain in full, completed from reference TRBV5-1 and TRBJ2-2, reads KAGVTQTPRYLIKTRGQQVTLSCSPISGHRSVSWYQQTPGQGLQFLFEYFSETQRNKGNFPGRFSGRQFSNSRSEMNVSTLELGDSALYLCASSFQAVNTGELFFGEGSRLTVL.